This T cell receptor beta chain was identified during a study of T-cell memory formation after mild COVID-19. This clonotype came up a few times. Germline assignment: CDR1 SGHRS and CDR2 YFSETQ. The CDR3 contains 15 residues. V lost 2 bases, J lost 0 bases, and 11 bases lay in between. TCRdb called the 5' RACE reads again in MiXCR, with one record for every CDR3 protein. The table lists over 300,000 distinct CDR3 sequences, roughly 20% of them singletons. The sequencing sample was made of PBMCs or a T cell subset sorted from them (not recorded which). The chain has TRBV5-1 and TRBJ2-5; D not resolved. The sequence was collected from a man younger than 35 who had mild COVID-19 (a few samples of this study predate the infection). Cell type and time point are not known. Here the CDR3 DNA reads TGCGCCAGCAGCTTCGGGCCTGGGTACCAAGAGACCCAGTACTTC. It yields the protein CASSFGPGYQETQYF.